A selection of T cell receptor beta chains follows, all from one sample in a study of blood T cell repertoires in COVID-19. Some clones are missing from TCRdb's copy, which holds only in-frame ones; the method was immunoSEQ multiplex PCR. The sample records some 300,000 clones, roughly 88% being singletons. Sequenced material: peripheral blood. The receptors were sampled from a woman younger than 45 who had recovered from COVID-19. Each CDR3 is given with its conserved first and last residue. The D gene is left open where the match is weak. Where a row states a size, it is once, few, many or the class of an expanded clone; other rows omit it.

j_gene	abundance	d_gene	v_gene	CDR3nt	CDR3aa
TRBJ2-7	NA	NA	TRBV3-1/TRBV3-2	TGTGCCAGCAGCCAAGAACCAAAGGGGTACGAGCAGTACTTC	CASSQEPKGYEQYF
TRBJ1-2	NA	TRBD1	TRBV29-1	TGCAGGGACAGGGGCTACACCTTC	CRDRGYTF
TRBJ2-1	once	NA	TRBV7-3	TGTGCCAGCAGCTTACCCAGCTCCTACAATGAGCAGTTCTTC	CASSLPSSYNEQFF
TRBJ2-4	NA	NA	TRBV27	TGTGCCAGCAGTTTGTCAAGGGGGAGTAAAAACATTCAGTACTTC	CASSLSRGSKNIQYF
TRBJ2-7	NA	TRBD2	TRBV2	TGTGCCAGCAGTGATGAGGTAGCGGGACTACGAATGCCTTACTCCCCAGGCGAGCAGTACTTC	CASSDEVAGLRMPYSPGEQYF
TRBJ2-7	NA	TRBD1	TRBV28	TGTGCCAGCAGCGAATTTACAGGGGGATCGTTCGCCTACGAGCAGTACTTC	CASSEFTGGSFAYEQYF
TRBJ2-1	NA	TRBD1	TRBV5-1	TGCGCCAGCAGCCCGGGGACAGGGGCTTATGGTGAGCAGTTCTTC	CASSPGTGAYGEQFF
TRBJ2-7	NA	TRBD1	TRBV7-2	TGTGCCAGCACCCGACAGGGGGCAAGCTACGAGCAGTACTTC	CASTRQGASYEQYF
TRBJ2-3	NA	TRBD2	TRBV6-5	TGTGCCAGCAGTTCCCATAGCGGGTACACAGATACGCAGTATTTT	CASSSHSGYTDTQYF
TRBJ2-3	NA	TRBD2	TRBV5-1	TGCGCCAGCAGCCCATCTAGCGGGGGCCCGGAAACGCAGTATTTT	CASSPSSGGPETQYF
TRBJ1-1	NA	TRBD1	TRBV7-9	TGTGCCAGCAGCTCCCAGGGGGCCAAGCAAGCTTTCTTT	CASSSQGAKQAFF
TRBJ2-5	NA	NA	TRBV2	TGTGCCAGCAGGCCCCTACCCGGACAGCAAGAGACCCAGTACTTC	CASRPLPGQQETQYF
TRBJ2-2	few	NA	TRBV28	TGTGCCAGCAGTTTACCCGTTCCGAACACCGGGGAGCTGTTTTTT	CASSLPVPNTGELFF
TRBJ2-7	NA	TRBD2	TRBV7-8	TGTGCCAGCAGCTTTAGCGGGGGGTTTAACGAGCAGTACTTC	CASSFSGGFNEQYF
TRBJ2-7	NA	TRBD2	TRBV11-2	TGTGCCAGCAGCTTAGATCGACTAGCGGCCTACGAGCAGTACTTC	CASSLDRLAAYEQYF
TRBJ1-3	NA	TRBD1	TRBV18	TGTGCCAGCTCACCGGACAGGGGGTCTGGAAACACCATATATTTT	CASSPDRGSGNTIYF
TRBJ1-2	NA	NA	TRBV7-2	TGTGCCAGCAGCTTATCTAGGATTGGCTACACCTTC	CASSLSRIGYTF
TRBJ1-6	NA	NA	TRBV4-1	TGCGCCAGCAGACAGGACATGTATAGCTCCTATAATTCACCCCTCCACTTT	CASRQDMYSSYNSPLHF
TRBJ2-2	many	TRBD1	TRBV5-1	TGCGCCAGCAGCTTGGCTGGAGTAGATAGGGGGCTTAAATCCGGGGAGCTGTTTTTT	CASSLAGVDRGLKSGELFF
TRBJ1-6	NA	NA	TRBV28	TGTGCCAGCAGTTTTACAGGGACCGGTTCACCCCTCCACTTT	CASSFTGTGSPLHF
TRBJ2-2	NA	NA	TRBV7-2	TGTGCCAGCAGCTTAGTCGTAGGGGGCACCGGGGAGCTGTTTTTT	CASSLVVGGTGELFF
TRBJ1-6	few	NA	TRBV6-1	TGTGCCAGCAGTGAACTATCCAATAATTCACCCCTCCACTTT	CASSELSNNSPLHF
TRBJ2-7	NA	TRBD1	TRBV28	TGTGCCAGCAGTACCCGACAGGGGAAAGCCCACGAGCAGTACTTC	CASSTRQGKAHEQYF
TRBJ1-1	NA	NA	TRBV11-3	TGTGCCAGCAGCATCAGGAACACTGAAGCTTTCTTT	CASSIRNTEAFF
TRBJ1-1	NA	TRBD1	TRBV5-1	TGCGCCAGCAGAAACATACAGGGGTTTGACACTGAAGCTTTCTTT	CASRNIQGFDTEAFF
TRBJ1-2	NA	NA	TRBV11-2	TGTGCCAGCAGCTTAATGGTGGGGACACAGGATGGCTACACCTTC	CASSLMVGTQDGYTF
TRBJ1-4	NA	NA	TRBV7-2	TGTGCCAGCAGCCCAGGACAGAATGAAAAACTGTTTTTT	CASSPGQNEKLFF
TRBJ2-5	NA	NA	TRBV5-5	TGTGCCAGCAGCTTGGGTCCCTCGGGTATCGGAGAGACCCAGTACTTC	CASSLGPSGIGETQYF
TRBJ2-7	NA	TRBD2	TRBV28	TGTGCCAGCCGGCCATCGCCGGGACTAGCGGGGGGTGCCTACGAGCAGTACTTC	CASRPSPGLAGGAYEQYF
TRBJ2-3	NA	NA	TRBV5-4	TGTGCCAGCAGCTTTCGAGGATTCACAGATACGCAGTATTTT	CASSFRGFTDTQYF
TRBJ2-7	NA	NA	TRBV7-9	TGTGCCAGCAGCTCCACCTTAGGACACTCCTACGAGCAGTACTTC	CASSSTLGHSYEQYF
TRBJ1-1	NA	NA	TRBV30	TGTGCCTGGAGTGTACAGACCAACACTGAAGCTTTCTTT	CAWSVQTNTEAFF
TRBJ2-3	NA	TRBD1	TRBV15	TGTGCCACCAGCAGTTGGGACAGCTTCACAGATACGCAGTATTTT	CATSSWDSFTDTQYF
TRBJ1-4	once	TRBD1	TRBV29-1	TGCAGCGCGCAGGGGGGAGAGGAAAAACTGTTTTTT	CSAQGGEEKLFF
TRBJ2-1	NA	TRBD2	TRBV7-2	TGTGCCAGCAGCTTAGATATGGCGGGGGCCTACAATGAGCAGTTCTTC	CASSLDMAGAYNEQFF
TRBJ2-1	NA	TRBD1	TRBV27	TGTGCCAGCAGCTTCCGCCGGGACAGGGGTCGCGGTGAGCAGTTCTTC	CASSFRRDRGRGEQFF
TRBJ1-2	NA	NA	TRBV7-2	TGTGCCAGCAACCCGGGGAGGGGCGGTTATGGCTACACCTTC	CASNPGRGGYGYTF
TRBJ2-1	NA	TRBD2	TRBV7-3	TGTGCCAGCAGCAATAGCGGGGCTCCCCACGATGAGCAGTTCTTC	CASSNSGAPHDEQFF
TRBJ1-1	NA	TRBD1	TRBV6-2/TRBV6-3	TGTGCCAGCAGTTACTCGCGGCAGGGGGAGCAAGCTTTCTTT	CASSYSRQGEQAFF
TRBJ2-7	NA	NA	TRBV6-5	TGTGCCAGCAGTTACTCGGACAGCCTGGGCTCCTACGAGCAGTACTTC	CASSYSDSLGSYEQYF
TRBJ1-1	NA	NA	TRBV28	TGTGCCAGCAAGACACCTGACACTGAAGCTTTCTTT	CASKTPDTEAFF
TRBJ1-2	NA	TRBD1	TRBV9	TGTGCCAGCGAGGGACAGGGGAGCTACACCTTC	CASEGQGSYTF
TRBJ2-1	NA	TRBD2	TRBV7-2	TGTGCCAGCAGCTCGACCGGGACTACCAATGAGCAGTTCTTC	CASSSTGTTNEQFF
TRBJ1-5	NA	NA	TRBV7-2	TGTGCCAGCAGCCAACAGAGTAGCAATCAGCCCCAGCATTTT	CASSQQSSNQPQHF
TRBJ1-1	NA	NA	TRBV6-5	TGTGCCAGCAGCCAGTACAGGTACGGCACTGAAGCTTTCTTT	CASSQYRYGTEAFF
TRBJ1-2	once	TRBD1	TRBV28	TGTGCCAGCAGTCCGGGACAGGGGGCAAAGGGCTACACCTTC	CASSPGQGAKGYTF
TRBJ2-7	NA	TRBD2	TRBV5-1	TGCGCCAGCAGCTTGGGACTAGCGGGGGGGAGCTCCTACGAGCAGTACTTC	CASSLGLAGGSSYEQYF
TRBJ1-2	NA	NA	TRBV6-5	TGTGCCAGCAGTTACTCGAAAGGGGGAACATATGGCTACACCTTC	CASSYSKGGTYGYTF
TRBJ2-7	NA	TRBD1	TRBV29-1	TGCAGCGTCGGGGACAGGCGCGAGCAGTACTTC	CSVGDRREQYF
TRBJ1-5	NA	NA	TRBV18	TGTGCCAGCTCACTGCAGAGCAATCAGCCCCAGCATTTT	CASSLQSNQPQHF
TRBJ2-5	NA	NA	TRBV30	TGTGCCTGGAGAGGTTTAGGGACACTACATCAAGAGACCCAGTACTTC	CAWRGLGTLHQETQYF
TRBJ2-5	once	TRBD2	TRBV27	TGTGCCAGCAGTCGAGCCGGGACTAGTTATGAGACCCAGTACTTC	CASSRAGTSYETQYF
TRBJ2-7	NA	NA	TRBV28	TGTGCCAGCAGTTTGGAGGTGGCCTACGAGCAGTACTTC	CASSLEVAYEQYF
TRBJ2-5	NA	TRBD1	TRBV2	TGTGCCAGCAGGAAGCCGGGACAGGGAGAAGAGACCCAGTACTTC	CASRKPGQGEETQYF
TRBJ2-7	NA	TRBD2	TRBV4-1	TGCGCCAGCAGCCATCTACTAGCGGGGGTCTCCTACGAGCAGTACTTC	CASSHLLAGVSYEQYF
TRBJ2-7	NA	TRBD2	TRBV14	TGTGCCAGCAGCTCCTATACCGGGACTAGAGTACACGAGCAGTACTTC	CASSSYTGTRVHEQYF
TRBJ2-1	NA	NA	TRBV5-4	TGTGCCAGCAGCTTGGCCATAGCGCCCTCCTACAATGAGCAGTTCTTC	CASSLAIAPSYNEQFF
TRBJ2-5	NA	TRBD2	TRBV5-6	TGTGCCAGCAGTGGAGTAGCGGGGCTGTCCCAAGAGACCCAGTACTTC	CASSGVAGLSQETQYF
TRBJ1-1	NA	NA	TRBV30	TGTGCCTGGAGTGGACAGCGTTTGACAGGACTAGGTTCTGAAGCTTTCTTT	CAWSGQRLTGLGSEAFF